These T cell receptor beta chains were read from a single sample in a study of blood T cell repertoires in COVID-19. Produced via immunoSEQ multiplex PCR; TCRdb's table is partial and in-frame only. The sample yields about 240,000 clones, roughly 91% seen once. The sample taken for sequencing was PBMCs or T cells enriched from blood (not recorded which). The receptors originated from a woman in her 30s who had recovered from COVID-19. Each CDR3 is given with its conserved first and last residue. A D gene is named only where the DNA matches it firmly. Expanded clones are given a class, and other clones once, few, many or no size at all.

j_call | clone_size | v_call | d_call | cdr3_nt | cdr3_aa
TRBJ2-3 | - | TRBV18 | - | TGTGCCAGCTCACCCCTTAACGGACAGCGCACAGATACGCAGTATTTT | CASSPLNGQRTDTQYF
TRBJ2-3 | - | TRBV15 | - | TGTGCCACCAGCAGAGGCGACAGACATAATTTT | CATSRGDRHNF
TRBJ1-1 | - | TRBV30 | - | TGTGCCTCCACGGCCCTTCCAGGGAACACTGAAGCTTTCTTT | CASTALPGNTEAFF
TRBJ2-5 | - | TRBV6-5 | - | TGTGCCAGCAGTTACTCGAGTGGCCAAGAGACCCAGTACTTC | CASSYSSGQETQYF
TRBJ1-2 | - | TRBV25-1 | TRBD1 | TGTGCCACCAGGCAGGGCAGGGGGCATGACTATGGCTACACCTTC | CATRQGRGHDYGYTF
TRBJ1-5 | - | TRBV5-5 | - | TGTGCCAGCAGCATAGTTGACAGAAGAGATCAGCCCCAGCATTTT | CASSIVDRRDQPQHF
TRBJ1-5 | - | TRBV20-1 | - | TGCAGTGCTAGTCTTGAGGGTCGGGCCCAGCATTTT | CSASLEGRAQHF
TRBJ2-7 | once | TRBV28 | TRBD2 | TGTGCCAGCCCGGGGGGGTTCTTTCCCTACGAGCAGTACTTC | CASPGGFFPYEQYF
TRBJ2-7 | - | TRBV27 | TRBD2 | TGTGCCAGCAGTTTATCGACGGGGGGTTACGAGCAGTACTTC | CASSLSTGGYEQYF
TRBJ2-7 | - | TRBV7-2 | - | TGTGCCAGCAGCTTAGTATTCACAGGGGAGGACGAGCAGTACTTC | CASSLVFTGEDEQYF
TRBJ1-2 | - | TRBV19 | - | TGTGCCAGTACCCATAGGGGCAATGGGGATGGCTACACCTTC | CASTHRGNGDGYTF